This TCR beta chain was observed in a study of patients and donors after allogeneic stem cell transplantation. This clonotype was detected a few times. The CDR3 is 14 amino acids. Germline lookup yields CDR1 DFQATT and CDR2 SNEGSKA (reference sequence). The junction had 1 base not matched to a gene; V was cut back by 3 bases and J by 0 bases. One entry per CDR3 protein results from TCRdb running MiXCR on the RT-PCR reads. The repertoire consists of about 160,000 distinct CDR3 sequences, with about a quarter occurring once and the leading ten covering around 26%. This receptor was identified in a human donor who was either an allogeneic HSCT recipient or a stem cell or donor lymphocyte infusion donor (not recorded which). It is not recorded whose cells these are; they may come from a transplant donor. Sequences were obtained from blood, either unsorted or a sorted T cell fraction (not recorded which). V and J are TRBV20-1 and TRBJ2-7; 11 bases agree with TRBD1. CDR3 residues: CSASGTGGSYEQYF. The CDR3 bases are TGCAGTGCTAGCGGGACAGGGGGCTCCTACGAGCAGTACTTC.